This TCR beta chain came from a study of cytotoxic CD8 clonotypes in ibrutinib-treated CLL. Measured with immunoSEQ multiplex PCR; TCRdb has only the in-frame clones, and not every one. The sample lists about 300,000 clones; roughly 76% were seen once. The source of this sequence is a human donor with chronic lymphocytic leukemia. The sample consisted of PBMCs, taken at disease progression, from a patient treated with ibrutinib.

The CDR3 DNA reads as TGCGCCAGCAGCCAGATCGGACAGCCTGCCTACGAGCAGTACTTC. Residues: CASSQIGQPAYEQYF. The rearrangement links TRBV4-1 to TRBJ2-7, with D possibly matching TRBD1 (6 bases). Trimming left V 3 bases short and J 2 bases short, with 14 bases between. Germline CDR1 MGHRA, CDR2 YSYEKL. This CDR3 is built from 15 residues.